A selection of T cell receptor beta chains follows, all from one sample in a study of T cell responses to AZD1222 COVID-19 vaccine. Measured with immunoSEQ multiplex PCR; TCRdb has only the in-frame clones, and not every one. The sample consists of about 120,000 clones, approximately 85% of them appearing once. This specimen consisted of peripheral blood, obtained on day 0 of MenACWY control vaccination. These receptors all stem from an adult in good health. Both conserved end residues are part of each CDR3. A D gene is named only where the DNA matches it firmly. For some rows the clone size is stated as once, few or many, or as a class when expanded; others skip it.

V gene: TRBV29-1
J gene: TRBJ2-3
clone size: -
D gene: TRBD2
CDR3 DNA: TGCAGCGTTGGGACTAGCGGGAACACAGATACGCAGTATTTT
CDR3 protein: CSVGTSGNTDTQYF

V gene: TRBV28
J gene: TRBJ1-2
clone size: -
D gene: -
CDR3 DNA: TGTGCCAGCAGTTTAGCCGGGGGCTATGGCTACACCTTC
CDR3 protein: CASSLAGGYGYTF

V gene: TRBV3-1/TRBV3-2
J gene: TRBJ1-3
clone size: -
D gene: -
CDR3 DNA: TGTGCCAGCAGCCAAGTCCCTCGGGAGCTTGGAAACACCATATATTTT
CDR3 protein: CASSQVPRELGNTIYF

V gene: TRBV18
J gene: TRBJ2-7
clone size: -
D gene: -
CDR3 DNA: TGTGCCAGCTCACCGAGGGACGGCTCCTACGAGCAGTACTTC
CDR3 protein: CASSPRDGSYEQYF

V gene: TRBV10-1
J gene: TRBJ2-1
clone size: -
D gene: TRBD1
CDR3 DNA: TGCGCCAGCAGCCGGGACAGCCACTCGCAGTTCTTC
CDR3 protein: CASSRDSHSQFF

V gene: TRBV30
J gene: TRBJ2-1
clone size: -
D gene: TRBD2
CDR3 DNA: TGTGCCTGGGAAATGCTAGCGGGGGGCTACAATGAGCAGTTCTTC
CDR3 protein: CAWEMLAGGYNEQFF

V gene: TRBV5-4
J gene: TRBJ1-3
clone size: -
D gene: -
CDR3 DNA: TGTGCCAGCAGCTTGGGAAGAAGCTCTGGAAACACCATATATTTT
CDR3 protein: CASSLGRSSGNTIYF

V gene: TRBV5-4
J gene: TRBJ2-5
clone size: -
D gene: -
CDR3 DNA: TGTGCCAGCAGCCCCCCGGGACGGGGACAAGAGACCCAGTACTTC
CDR3 protein: CASSPPGRGQETQYF

V gene: TRBV19
J gene: TRBJ2-7
clone size: -
D gene: TRBD2
CDR3 DNA: TGTGCCAGTAGTATTTCTAGCGGGGGCTGGAGCTCCTACGAGCAGTACTTC
CDR3 protein: CASSISSGGWSSYEQYF

V gene: TRBV2
J gene: TRBJ2-1
clone size: -
D gene: TRBD1
CDR3 DNA: TGTGCCAGCACCCCGGACAGGGGATCCTACAATGAGCAGTTCTTC
CDR3 protein: CASTPDRGSYNEQFF

V gene: TRBV27
J gene: TRBJ2-1
clone size: -
D gene: -
CDR3 DNA: TGTGCCAGCAGTTTTCGTACCTACAATGAGCAGTTCTTC
CDR3 protein: CASSFRTYNEQFF

V gene: TRBV7-6
J gene: TRBJ1-2
clone size: -
D gene: TRBD1
CDR3 DNA: TGTGCCAGCAGCAAAGACAGGGTCGGCTATGGCTACACCTTC
CDR3 protein: CASSKDRVGYGYTF

V gene: TRBV6-6
J gene: TRBJ1-4
clone size: -
D gene: -
CDR3 DNA: TGTGCCAGCAGTCCACCGGACAGTCCCGAAAAACTGTTTTTT
CDR3 protein: CASSPPDSPEKLFF

V gene: TRBV5-4
J gene: TRBJ2-7
clone size: -
D gene: -
CDR3 DNA: TGTGCCAGCAGCTTGGAAGGAGGGAACGAGCAGTACTTC
CDR3 protein: CASSLEGGNEQYF

V gene: TRBV7-2
J gene: TRBJ1-5
clone size: -
D gene: -
CDR3 DNA: TGTGCCAGCAGCTTAGCGAACAGGGCTCAGCCCCAGCATTTT
CDR3 protein: CASSLANRAQPQHF

V gene: TRBV30
J gene: TRBJ1-1
clone size: -
D gene: -
CDR3 DNA: TGTGCCTGGAGTCCTTATCGGAACACCTTGAACACTGAAGCTTTCTTT
CDR3 protein: CAWSPYRNTLNTEAFF

V gene: TRBV9
J gene: TRBJ1-2
clone size: -
D gene: -
CDR3 DNA: TGTGCCAGCAGCGTAGAAGGGAACGGCTACACCTTC
CDR3 protein: CASSVEGNGYTF

V gene: TRBV6-5
J gene: TRBJ2-7
clone size: -
D gene: TRBD1
CDR3 DNA: TGTGCCAGCAGCAAAGACAGGGGACTCTCCTACGAGCAGTACTTC
CDR3 protein: CASSKDRGLSYEQYF

V gene: TRBV20-1
J gene: TRBJ2-3
clone size: -
D gene: -
CDR3 DNA: TGCAGTGCACCTAGGGGTACGCAGTATTTT
CDR3 protein: CSAPRGTQYF

V gene: TRBV5-1
J gene: TRBJ2-3
clone size: -
D gene: TRBD2
CDR3 DNA: TGCGCCAGCAGCTTATACCTAGCGGCAGATACGCAGTATTTT
CDR3 protein: CASSLYLAADTQYF

V gene: TRBV29-1
J gene: TRBJ2-1
clone size: -
D gene: -
CDR3 DNA: TGCAGCGGAGGGGAGGCCCCATCAGGCAATGAGCAGTTCTTC
CDR3 protein: CSGGEAPSGNEQFF

V gene: TRBV5-1
J gene: TRBJ2-7
clone size: -
D gene: -
CDR3 DNA: TGCGCCAGCAGCAACCTAGGGGCAGGGGGAGGCTTCGTCTACGAGCAGTACTTC
CDR3 protein: CASSNLGAGGGFVYEQYF

V gene: TRBV24-1
J gene: TRBJ2-3
clone size: -
D gene: -
CDR3 DNA: TGTGCCACCAGTGATTCGCTAGCGGATACGCAGTATTTT
CDR3 protein: CATSDSLADTQYF

V gene: TRBV11-2
J gene: TRBJ2-1
clone size: -
D gene: TRBD2
CDR3 DNA: TGTGCCAGCAGCCATCCCACCGGCGGGGGGGGCTACAATGAGCAGTTCTTC
CDR3 protein: CASSHPTGGGGYNEQFF

V gene: TRBV7-9
J gene: TRBJ1-1
clone size: -
D gene: -
CDR3 DNA: TGTGCCAGCACCCAAGGGGGGTACACTGAAGCTTTCTTT
CDR3 protein: CASTQGGYTEAFF

V gene: TRBV4-3
J gene: TRBJ1-2
clone size: -
D gene: TRBD1
CDR3 DNA: TGCGCCAGCAGCCAAATTTTGGGACAGTATAACTATGGCTACACCTTC
CDR3 protein: CASSQILGQYNYGYTF

V gene: TRBV7-9
J gene: TRBJ2-7
clone size: -
D gene: TRBD2
CDR3 DNA: TGTGCCAGCAGCCCAGACGGGGGGGAGCAGTACTTC
CDR3 protein: CASSPDGGEQYF

V gene: TRBV19
J gene: TRBJ1-5
clone size: -
D gene: -
CDR3 DNA: TGTGCCAGTAGTATGGCCCAGGGTGGAGATAGCAATCAGCCCCAGCATTTT
CDR3 protein: CASSMAQGGDSNQPQHF

V gene: TRBV3-1/TRBV3-2
J gene: TRBJ1-1
clone size: -
D gene: TRBD1
CDR3 DNA: TGTGCCAGCAGCCGACAGACAGGGTCCATGAACACTGAAGCTTTCTTT
CDR3 protein: CASSRQTGSMNTEAFF

V gene: TRBV7-3
J gene: TRBJ2-5
clone size: -
D gene: -
CDR3 DNA: TGTGCCAGCAGCTTAAAAGAGACCCAGTACTTC
CDR3 protein: CASSLKETQYF

V gene: TRBV28
J gene: TRBJ2-1
clone size: -
D gene: -
CDR3 DNA: TGTGCCAGCAGCGACCCTATTGGTGAGCAGTTCTTC
CDR3 protein: CASSDPIGEQFF

V gene: TRBV4-2
J gene: TRBJ2-3
clone size: -
D gene: -
CDR3 DNA: TGTGCCAGCAGCCCGAATTTGGCAGATACGCAGTATTTT
CDR3 protein: CASSPNLADTQYF

V gene: TRBV13
J gene: TRBJ2-1
clone size: -
D gene: TRBD1
CDR3 DNA: TGTGCCAGCAGCTTAAGGGGGCGCCCCTCGAGTGAGCAGTTCTTC
CDR3 protein: CASSLRGRPSSEQFF

V gene: TRBV9
J gene: TRBJ2-5
clone size: -
D gene: TRBD1
CDR3 DNA: TGTGCCAGCAGCCCTCGGGACAGGGGAGTTCAAGAGACCCAGTACTTC
CDR3 protein: CASSPRDRGVQETQYF

V gene: TRBV30
J gene: TRBJ2-1
clone size: -
D gene: -
CDR3 DNA: TGTGCCTGGAGTGTATTGGGCAATGAGCAGTTCTTC
CDR3 protein: CAWSVLGNEQFF

V gene: TRBV5-5
J gene: TRBJ1-2
clone size: -
D gene: TRBD1
CDR3 DNA: TGTGCCAGCAGCGATGGGACAGGGCTTAATGGCTACACCTTC
CDR3 protein: CASSDGTGLNGYTF

V gene: TRBV19
J gene: TRBJ1-3
clone size: -
D gene: -
CDR3 DNA: TGTGCCAGTAGAAACAGTGCATCTGGAAACACCATATATTTT
CDR3 protein: CASRNSASGNTIYF

V gene: TRBV27
J gene: TRBJ2-6
clone size: -
D gene: -
CDR3 DNA: TGTGCCAGCAGTACACAGACCTCTGGGGCCAACGTCCTGACTTTC
CDR3 protein: CASSTQTSGANVLTF

V gene: TRBV28
J gene: TRBJ1-1
clone size: few
D gene: -
CDR3 DNA: TGTGCCAGCAGTTATTTGAACACTGAAGCTTTCTTT
CDR3 protein: CASSYLNTEAFF

V gene: TRBV11-3
J gene: TRBJ2-1
clone size: -
D gene: TRBD1
CDR3 DNA: TGTGCCAGCAGCTTAGCTTCGGGACAGGGATACAATGAGCAGTTCTTC
CDR3 protein: CASSLASGQGYNEQFF

V gene: TRBV6-6
J gene: TRBJ2-5
clone size: few
D gene: -
CDR3 DNA: TGTGCCAGCTCCCGCGGTCGAAGCCAGACCCAGTACTTC
CDR3 protein: CASSRGRSQTQYF

V gene: TRBV5-1
J gene: TRBJ1-2
clone size: -
D gene: -
CDR3 DNA: TGCGCCAGCAGTGCTGTGCAGGGGCTTGGGGCTGGCTACACCTTC
CDR3 protein: CASSAVQGLGAGYTF